This entry describes one T cell receptor beta chain. Antigen unknown. V shed 8 bases and J 5 bases; nucleotides not matched to a gene: 13. The CDR3 length is 15 residues. Germline CDR1 and CDR2: LGHNA and YSLEER. The treatment: roughly 11-day PBMC culture with coronavirus spike peptide pools or control peptides (ViraFEST assay). These data belong to a study of vaccination and CD4 T cells after COVID-19. Oncomine TCR Beta short-read sequencing was applied to DNA from cultured CD4+ T cells. TCRdb reprocessed the PCR reads with MiXCR, giving one entry per CDR3 protein. The table shows around 19,000 distinct CDR3 sequences, with roughly 50% occurring only once.

Sequenced: CD4+ T cells from blood, cultured in vitro. This receptor was obtained from a human donor who had recovered from COVID-19. The gene calls are TRBV4-3 and TRBJ2-3, with TRBD1 matching over 7 bases. The DNA for the CDR3 is TGCGCCAGCCGTTATAGGACAGGAATTCTAGATACGCAGTATTTT. Protein sequence: CASRYRTGILDTQYF.